Sequencing of this T cell receptor beta chain was carried out in a study of blood T cell repertoires in COVID-19. The CDR3 spans 14 residues. Germline loops: CDR1 GTSNPN, CDR2 SVGIG (reference sequence). Trimming took off 0 bases at V and 1 base at J, with 9 bases between the two ends. As processed by the authors: From reference gene primer amplification, estimates of nucleated cell counts were derived. Only in-frame clones appear in the TCRdb table, and some are missing; sequencing was by immunoSEQ multiplex PCR. D and trimming were read from the DNA, whereas the V and J calls and clone size are those reported in that table. The sample has under 150,000 clones; around 84% are singletons. Clinical history reported by participants formed the basis on which cohorts were assigned.

The chain couples TRBV30 to TRBJ1-2; D might be TRBD1 (6 bases). Sequenced: PBMCs or T cells enriched from blood (not recorded which). This clonotype originated in a woman in her forties or fifties who had been exposed to COVID-19. The CDR3 DNA is TGTGCCTGGAGTGTAACAGGGTATAACTATGGCTACACCTTC. Residues: CAWSVTGYNYGYTF.